A selection of T cell receptor beta chains follows, all from one sample in a study of blood T cell repertoires in COVID-19. Clones were read by immunoSEQ multiplex PCR, and TCRdb kept only the in-frame ones, dropping some. The sample holds some 120,000 clones, around 86% seen once. The sequencing input was peripheral blood. These receptors were obtained from a man in his 60s with acute or convalescent COVID-19. Both conserved end residues are part of each CDR3. D genes are given only for firm matches. A row's size may be missing; if present it is once, few, many or a size class.

d_gene,abundance,v_gene,j_gene,CDR3nt,CDR3aa
-,-,TRBV4-1,TRBJ2-1,TGCGCCAGCAGCCAAGTCCTCGTCCTCTACAATGAGCAGTTCTTC,CASSQVLVLYNEQFF
-,-,TRBV19,TRBJ1-5,TGTGCCAGTACCCGGGACACGGATAGCAATCAGCCCCAGCATTTT,CASTRDTDSNQPQHF
-,-,TRBV9,TRBJ1-2,TGTGCCAGCACCTCCCCTGGGCGGGGGCATGGCTACACCTTC,CASTSPGRGHGYTF
-,-,TRBV24-1,TRBJ1-2,TGTGCCACCCGCGGATTCTATGGCTACACCTTC,CATRGFYGYTF
TRBD1,-,TRBV5-4,TRBJ2-5,TGTGCCAGCAGCTTTCGACAGGGGGCCGTGGAGACCCAGTACTTC,CASSFRQGAVETQYF
TRBD1,-,TRBV7-9,TRBJ2-5,TGTGCCAGCAGCCCAATGCGGACAGGGATCCAAGAGACCCAGTACTTC,CASSPMRTGIQETQYF
-,-,TRBV6-1,TRBJ1-2,TGTGCCAGCAGTGATCAGGGGCTTGGCTACACCTTC,CASSDQGLGYTF
TRBD1,-,TRBV28,TRBJ2-7,TGTGCCAGCAGTAAACCGGGACAGGGGGTATACGAGCAGTACTTC,CASSKPGQGVYEQYF
TRBD2,-,TRBV2,TRBJ2-5,TGTGCCAGCAAGGGGGGACTAGCCGAAGAGACCCAGTACTTC,CASKGGLAEETQYF
TRBD1,-,TRBV15,TRBJ1-3,TGTGCCACCAGCACCGGAGGGACAGGGGTTGGAAACACCATATATTTT,CATSTGGTGVGNTIYF
-,-,TRBV10-3,TRBJ2-1,TGTGCCATCAGCGAGACGGGAGACGTCGATGAGCAGTTCTTC,CAISETGDVDEQFF
-,once,TRBV19,TRBJ2-1,TGTGCCAGTAGATTAGACTTTAGCTCCTACAATGAGCAGTTCTTC,CASRLDFSSYNEQFF
TRBD1,-,TRBV30,TRBJ1-6,TGTGCCTGGAGTCCCACTGACAGGGCGGCCCTCCACTTT,CAWSPTDRAALHF
-,-,TRBV27,TRBJ1-1,TGTGCCAGCGCGGGCACTTCGTACACTGAAGCTTTCTTT,CASAGTSYTEAFF
-,-,TRBV19,TRBJ1-5,TGTGCCAGTAGTATTAGGGGGACCATTAGCAATCAGCCCCAGCATTTT,CASSIRGTISNQPQHF
TRBD2,-,TRBV4-1,TRBJ2-7,TGCGCCAGCAGCCAAACCGGACTAGCGGGAGAAGTGAGAATCGAGCAGTACTTC,CASSQTGLAGEVRIEQYF
TRBD2,-,TRBV11-3,TRBJ2-2,TGTGCCAGCAGCTCCGGGACTAGTGGCACCGGGGAGCTGTTTTTT,CASSSGTSGTGELFF
-,many,TRBV7-8,TRBJ2-3,TGTGCCAGCAGCTTACTAGCGTCAGATACGCAGTATTTT,CASSLLASDTQYF
-,-,TRBV2,TRBJ2-1,TGTGCCAGCAGGCCCGGGCCAGGGAATGAGCAGTTCTTC,CASRPGPGNEQFF
-,few,TRBV18,TRBJ1-1,TGTGCCAGCTCACCACTGCGGGAAGAAGCTTTCTTT,CASSPLREEAFF
TRBD1,-,TRBV25-1,TRBJ1-5,TGTGCCAGCAGTGAGGGACAGGGGCTCGGCAATCAGCCCCAGCATTTT,CASSEGQGLGNQPQHF
TRBD2,-,TRBV5-8,TRBJ2-1,TGTGCCAGCAGCACCCTAGCGGGCAGGAATGAGCAGTTCTTC,CASSTLAGRNEQFF
-,-,TRBV2,TRBJ2-7,TGTGCCAGCAGTGTAGGGGAGAGCTTGGGGGCGTCCTACGAGCAGTACTTC,CASSVGESLGASYEQYF
-,-,TRBV18,TRBJ1-2,TGTGCCAGCTCCCGCCCGACCGAGGGTGCGGGGGTCAACTATGGCTACACCTTC,CASSRPTEGAGVNYGYTF
-,-,TRBV7-2,TRBJ2-7,TGTGCCAGCACCCCACTAGACTACGAGCAGTACTTC,CASTPLDYEQYF
-,medium-sized,TRBV19,TRBJ1-1,TGTGCCAGTATCAACAGGGATATAGCGCAACCGAACACTGAAGCTTTCTTT,CASINRDIAQPNTEAFF
-,-,TRBV7-8,TRBJ2-1,TGTGCCAGCAGCTTACCCCCGGGACACCTCTCATACAATGAGCAGTTCTTC,CASSLPPGHLSYNEQFF
-,-,TRBV18,TRBJ1-1,TGTGCCAGCTCACCAGTAAGGGGCACTGAAGCTTTCTTT,CASSPVRGTEAFF
-,few,TRBV15,TRBJ2-3,TGTGCCACCAGCTTCCGCGGGGCAGATACGCAGTATTTT,CATSFRGADTQYF
-,-,TRBV5-1,TRBJ1-1,TGCGCCAGCAGAACTAGGGGGACTGAAGCTTTCTTT,CASRTRGTEAFF
-,-,TRBV7-8,TRBJ2-7,TGTGCCAGCAGCCGGAATAGCGGTATCGTCTACGAGCAGTACTTC,CASSRNSGIVYEQYF
TRBD2,few,TRBV28,TRBJ2-5,TGTGCCAGCTCCCGGGCCGGGACTAACATCCAAGAGACCCAGTACTTC,CASSRAGTNIQETQYF
-,-,TRBV5-1,TRBJ1-2,TGCGCCAGCAGCTTGGCCGGCGGGGATGGCTACACCTTC,CASSLAGGDGYTF
TRBD1,-,TRBV6-5,TRBJ1-4,TGTGCCAGCAGTACACGGACAGGGTTGGGTGAAAAACTGTTTTTT,CASSTRTGLGEKLFF
-,-,TRBV7-9,TRBJ1-3,TGTGCCAGCAGCTTAGGGGGGGAATCTGGAAACACCATATATTTT,CASSLGGESGNTIYF
-,-,TRBV12-3/TRBV12-4,TRBJ1-1,TGTGCCAGCAGACGTCAATCAGGGTCCGAAGCTTTCTTT,CASRRQSGSEAFF
TRBD1,-,TRBV15,TRBJ1-1,TGTGCCACCAGCAGAGATGGGGGACAGGGGGCTATCACTGAAGCTTTCTTT,CATSRDGGQGAITEAFF
TRBD2,-,TRBV24-1,TRBJ2-5,TGTGCCACCAGTGAACCCACTAGCGGGAGGGCCCGAGAGACCCAGTACTTC,CATSEPTSGRARETQYF
TRBD1,-,TRBV5-5,TRBJ1-4,TGTGCCAGCAGACTCAGGGGGGAGTATGAAAAACTGTTTTTT,CASRLRGEYEKLFF
TRBD1,-,TRBV14,TRBJ1-2,TGTGCCAGCAGCCCCTGGACAGGGAAGGGCTCGGAAGGCTACACCTTC,CASSPWTGKGSEGYTF
-,-,TRBV27,TRBJ2-2,TGTGCCAGCAGCCTTGACAGGTACACCGGGGAGCTGTTTTTT,CASSLDRYTGELFF
TRBD2,-,TRBV30,TRBJ2-7,TGTGCCTGGAGCCGCGGGGGCTACGAGCAGTACTTC,CAWSRGGYEQYF
TRBD1,-,TRBV18,TRBJ1-3,TGTGCCAGCTCACCTCGACAGGGGCGTACAGGAAACACCATATATTTT,CASSPRQGRTGNTIYF
TRBD2,-,TRBV7-3,TRBJ2-4,TGTGCCAGCAGCCCTAACCGGGGACTACAAAACATTCAGTACTTC,CASSPNRGLQNIQYF
TRBD1,-,TRBV5-1,TRBJ1-1,TGCGCCAGCAGCTTGGAAGGGACAGGGGGTTCTGAAGCTTTCTTT,CASSLEGTGGSEAFF
-,-,TRBV5-1,TRBJ2-7,TGCGCCAGCAGCTTCCTAGCGCCAGGACGGGACGAGCAGTACTTC,CASSFLAPGRDEQYF
-,-,TRBV18,TRBJ2-1,TGTGCCAGCTCACCACCTAGTTGGGAGAACGGAAATGAGCAGTTCTTC,CASSPPSWENGNEQFF
-,-,TRBV5-1,TRBJ2-3,TGCGCCAGCGGGCTAACCGGGACTGGCACAGATACGCAGTATTTT,CASGLTGTGTDTQYF
-,-,TRBV3-1/TRBV3-2,TRBJ1-5,TGTGCCAGCAGCCATCAGGGAGGTCAGCCCCAGCATTTT,CASSHQGGQPQHF
-,-,TRBV19,TRBJ2-1,TGTGCCAGTAGTTTGTCTGCGGTCCCCAGCTCCTACAATGAGCAGTTCTTC,CASSLSAVPSSYNEQFF
-,-,TRBV27,TRBJ2-3,TGTGCCAGCAGGGTGACAGGCACAGATACGCAGTATTTT,CASRVTGTDTQYF
TRBD1,-,TRBV5-1,TRBJ1-2,TGCGCCAGCAGATCTCCCCGGGACAGGCCGTATGGCTACACCTTC,CASRSPRDRPYGYTF